The 6 T cell receptor beta chains below were found in one sample sequenced in a study of Ad26.COV2.S vaccination and SARS-CoV-2 variants. Treatment defined: some 20 received Ad26.COV2.S at low or high dose, single or two shots; roughly five received placebo; per-sample allocation not given. All samples were drawn on day 63, counting from the first vaccine or placebo injection. Repertoires were generated with immunoSEQ multiplex PCR, while TCRdb's copy carries only in-frame clones and drops some. The table shows about 420,000 clones, with approximately 87% occurring only once. The sequences come from peripheral blood, collected in a trial of Ad26.COV2.S vaccine versus placebo. The receptors were sampled from a person between 18 and 65 years old who received the Ad26.COV2.S COVID-19 vaccine or a placebo.

The J gene is TRBJ1-1, the V gene TRBV5-1; D is unresolved. The germline V and J ends were trimmed by 1 base and 6 bases, with 7 bases remaining between them. The CDR3 is 12 amino acids. Germline values: CDR1 SGHRS, CDR2 YFSETQ. In DNA, the CDR3 is TGCGCCAGCAGCTTGCCCGAAGCTGAAGCTTTCTTT. It encodes CASSLPEAEAFF.

The J gene is TRBJ2-1, the V gene TRBV7-9; D is possibly TRBD2 (5 bases). The CDR3 contains 17 residues. Trimming removed 1 base from V and 9 bases from J, with 22 bases in between. Germline V CDR1 and CDR2: SEHNR, FQNEAQ (reference sequence). Here the CDR3 reads CASSLDPPGSLMGEQFF. The DNA for the CDR3 is TGTGCCAGCAGCTTAGATCCTCCGGGATCCCTAATGGGTGAGCAGTTCTTC.

The chain couples TRBV7-9 to TRBJ2-3; the D gene is possibly TRBD2 (6 bases). CDR1 SEHNR and CDR2 FQNEAQ come from the germline V gene (reference sequence). Trimming took 5 bases from V and 2 from J, leaving 17 bases between them. This CDR3 is 16 amino acids long. DNA of the CDR3: TGTGCCAGCAGCGCTAGGGACTTGCAATTCACAGATACGCAGTATTTT. Its translation: CASSARDLQFTDTQYF.

V gene TRBV28 combines with J gene TRBJ2-6; D not resolved. The CDR3 runs 15 residues. Trimming removed 6 bases from V and 2 bases from J, with 11 bases in between. Germline V CDR1 and CDR2: MDHEN, SYDVKM. The CDR3 spells CASSLPTTGANVLTF. CDR3 nucleotides: TGTGCCAGCAGCCTCCCCACCACTGGGGCCAACGTCCTGACTTTC. Drawing the rest from reference TRBV28 and TRBJ2-6, the complete variable domain is DVKVTQSSRYLVKRTGEKVFLECVQDMDHENMFWYRQDPGLGLRLIYFSYDVKMKEKGDIPEGYSVSREKKERFSLILESASTNQTSMYLCASSLPTTGANVLTFGAGSRLTVL.

V usage is TRBV25-1 and J usage is TRBJ2-2; no clear D gene. The CDR3 has 12 amino acids. V lost 4 bases and J lost 9, with 9 bases in between. Germline values: CDR1 MGHDK, CDR2 SYGVNS. The CDR3 loop reads CASSGTARELFF. In nucleotides, the CDR3 is TGTGCCAGCAGTGGGACCGCCAGGGAGCTGTTTTTT.

The chain links TRBV4-3 to TRBJ1-1; D gene ambiguous. Trimming took off 0 bases at V and 6 bases at J, with 20 bases between the two ends. The CDR3 has 17 amino acids. Germline V gives CDR1 LGHNA, CDR2 YSLEER. DNA of the CDR3: TGCGCCAGCAGCCAAGATCCGACAAGTGGGCTGAAGTCTGAAGCTTTCTTT. It translates to CASSQDPTSGLKSEAFF.